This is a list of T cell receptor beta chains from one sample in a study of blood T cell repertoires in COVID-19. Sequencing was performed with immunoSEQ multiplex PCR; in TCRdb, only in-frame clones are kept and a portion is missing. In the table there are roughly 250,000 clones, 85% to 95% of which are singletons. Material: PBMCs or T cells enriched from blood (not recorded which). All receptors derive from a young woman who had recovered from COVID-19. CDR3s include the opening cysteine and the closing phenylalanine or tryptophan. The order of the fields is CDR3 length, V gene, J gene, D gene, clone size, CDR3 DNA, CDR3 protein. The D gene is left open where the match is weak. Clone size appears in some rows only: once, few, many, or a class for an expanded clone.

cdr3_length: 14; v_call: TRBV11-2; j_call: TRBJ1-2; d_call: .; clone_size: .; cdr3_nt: TGTGCCAGCAGTAACAGATCCGATAACTATGGCTACACCTTC; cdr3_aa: CASSNRSDNYGYTF
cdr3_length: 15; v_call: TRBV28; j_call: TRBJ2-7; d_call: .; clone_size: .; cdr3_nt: TGTGCCAGCAGTTTCGAGGGCGGGGTTTCCTACGAGCAGTACTTC; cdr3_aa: CASSFEGGVSYEQYF
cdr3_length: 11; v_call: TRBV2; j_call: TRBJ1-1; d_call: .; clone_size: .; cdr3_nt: TGTGCCAGCACCGAGGGCGCGGGGGCTTTCTTT; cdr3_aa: CASTEGAGAFF
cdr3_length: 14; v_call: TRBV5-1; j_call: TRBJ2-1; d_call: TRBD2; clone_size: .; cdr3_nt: TGCGCCAGCAGCGCGACTAGCGGGAGTAGTGAGCAGTTCTTC; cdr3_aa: CASSATSGSSEQFF
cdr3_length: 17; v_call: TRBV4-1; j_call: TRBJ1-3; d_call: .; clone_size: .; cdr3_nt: TGCGCCAGCAGCCAAGGTGCCCATACCCGACCAGGGAACACCATATATTTT; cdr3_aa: CASSQGAHTRPGNTIYF
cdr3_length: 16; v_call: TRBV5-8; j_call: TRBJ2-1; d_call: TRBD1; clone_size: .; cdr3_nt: TGTGCCAGCAGCTCCTACCGGGACAGGGGTGGCTATGAGCAGTTCTTC; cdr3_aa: CASSSYRDRGGYEQFF
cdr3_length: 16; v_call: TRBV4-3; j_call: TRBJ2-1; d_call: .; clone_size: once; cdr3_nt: TGCGCCAGCAGCCCCCTCCCGCGGGGGCTCTACAATGAGCAGTTCTTC; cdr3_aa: CASSPLPRGLYNEQFF
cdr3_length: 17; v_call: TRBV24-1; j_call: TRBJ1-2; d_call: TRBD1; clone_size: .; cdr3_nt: TGTGCCACCAGTGATTTCGATCGGACAGGGTCTAGGAGTGGCTACACCTTC; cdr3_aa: CATSDFDRTGSRSGYTF
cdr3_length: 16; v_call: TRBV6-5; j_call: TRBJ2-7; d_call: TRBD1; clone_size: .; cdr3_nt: TGTGCCAGCAGTTACTCGAGGGACAGGGTTTTGAGCGAGCAGTACTTC; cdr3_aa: CASSYSRDRVLSEQYF
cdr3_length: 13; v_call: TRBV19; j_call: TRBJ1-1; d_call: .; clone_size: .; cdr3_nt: TGTGCCAGTAGTATTCCACCGGGCACTGAAGCTTTCTTT; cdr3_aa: CASSIPPGTEAFF
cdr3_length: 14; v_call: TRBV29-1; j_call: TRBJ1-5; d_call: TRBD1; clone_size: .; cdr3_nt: TGCAGCGTCGGGACAGGGGGGGGCAATCAGCCCCAGCATTTT; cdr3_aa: CSVGTGGGNQPQHF
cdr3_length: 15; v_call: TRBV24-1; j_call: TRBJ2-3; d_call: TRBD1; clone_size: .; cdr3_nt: TGTGCCACCAGTGACCTGGGACAGGGATCAGATACGCAGTATTTT; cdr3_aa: CATSDLGQGSDTQYF
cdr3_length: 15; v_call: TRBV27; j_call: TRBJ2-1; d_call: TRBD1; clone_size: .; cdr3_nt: TGTGCCAGCAGCCCGGACAGGGAGGCGAACAATGAGCAGTTCTTC; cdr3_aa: CASSPDREANNEQFF
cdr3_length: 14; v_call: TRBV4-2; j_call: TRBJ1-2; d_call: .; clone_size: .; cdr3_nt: TGTGCCAGCAGCCTACCGGGGGTTTCCTACGGCTACACCTTC; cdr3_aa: CASSLPGVSYGYTF
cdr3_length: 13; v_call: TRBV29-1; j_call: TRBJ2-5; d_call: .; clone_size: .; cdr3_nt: TGCAGCGTTGTAAGACAGGTCCAAGAGACCCAGTACTTC; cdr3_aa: CSVVRQVQETQYF
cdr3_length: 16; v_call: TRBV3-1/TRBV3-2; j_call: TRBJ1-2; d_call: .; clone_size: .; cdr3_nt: TGTGCCAGCAGCCAAGGGGGCGGGGGAGTAAACTATGGCTACACCTTC; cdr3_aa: CASSQGGGGVNYGYTF
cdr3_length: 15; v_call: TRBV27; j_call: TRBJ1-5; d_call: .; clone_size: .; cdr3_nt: TGTGCCAGCAGTTTAGTCCTGGACAGACATCAGCCCCAGCATTTT; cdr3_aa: CASSLVLDRHQPQHF
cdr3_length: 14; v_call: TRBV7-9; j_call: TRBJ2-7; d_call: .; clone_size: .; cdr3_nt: TGTGCCAGCAGCGTAGGAGGGTTTTCCTACGAGCAGTACTTC; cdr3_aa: CASSVGGFSYEQYF
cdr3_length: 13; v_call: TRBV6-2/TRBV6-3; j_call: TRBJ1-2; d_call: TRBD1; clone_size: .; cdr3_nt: TGTGCCAGCAGCTCAACGACAGGGCTTGGCTACACCTTC; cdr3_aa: CASSSTTGLGYTF
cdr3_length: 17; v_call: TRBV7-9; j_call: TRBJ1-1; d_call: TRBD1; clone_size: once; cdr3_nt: TGTGCCAGCTCAAGGACAGGAGTCGACCTTTCGAACACTGAAGCTTTCTTT; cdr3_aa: CASSRTGVDLSNTEAFF
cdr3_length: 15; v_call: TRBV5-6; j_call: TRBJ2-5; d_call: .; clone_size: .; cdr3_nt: TGTGCCAGCAGCTCTCTCGGGACTCCCCATGAGACCCAGTACTTC; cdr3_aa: CASSSLGTPHETQYF
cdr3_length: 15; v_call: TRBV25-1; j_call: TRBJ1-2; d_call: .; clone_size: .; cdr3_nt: TGTGCCAGCAGTGAATTCGGAGGTACTAACTATGGCTACACCTTC; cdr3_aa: CASSEFGGTNYGYTF
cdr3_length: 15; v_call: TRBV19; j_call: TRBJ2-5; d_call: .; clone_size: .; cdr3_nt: TGTGCCAGTAGCCCTCCAATACGACACGGAGGGACCCAGTACTTC; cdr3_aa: CASSPPIRHGGTQYF
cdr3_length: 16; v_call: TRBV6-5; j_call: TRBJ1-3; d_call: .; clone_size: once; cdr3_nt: TGTGCCAGCAGTTACTCGATCCAGGGTCTTGGAAACACCATATATTTT; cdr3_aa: CASSYSIQGLGNTIYF
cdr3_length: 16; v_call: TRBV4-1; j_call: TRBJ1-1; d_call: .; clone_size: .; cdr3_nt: TGCGCCAGCAGCCATTCGGCAGGGGAATTGGGCACTGAAGCTTTCTTT; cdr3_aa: CASSHSAGELGTEAFF
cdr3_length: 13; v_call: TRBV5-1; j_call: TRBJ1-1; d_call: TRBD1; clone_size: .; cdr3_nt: TGCGCCAGCACGGTCCAGGGGGCCACTGAAGCTTTCTTT; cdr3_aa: CASTVQGATEAFF
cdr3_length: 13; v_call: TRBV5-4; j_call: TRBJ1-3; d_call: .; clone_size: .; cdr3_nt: TGTGCCAGCAGCTTAGCGGGCCAAAACACCATATATTTT; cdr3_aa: CASSLAGQNTIYF
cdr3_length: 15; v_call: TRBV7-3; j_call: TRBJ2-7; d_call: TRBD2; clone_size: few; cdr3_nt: TGTGCCAGCAGCCGCGGAAGCGGGGGAGCCTACGAGCAGTACTTC; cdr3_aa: CASSRGSGGAYEQYF
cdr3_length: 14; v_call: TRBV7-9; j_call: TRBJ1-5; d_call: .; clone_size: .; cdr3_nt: TGTGCCAGCAGCTTTGGGGGGGAGAATCAGCCCCAGCATTTT; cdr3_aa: CASSFGGENQPQHF
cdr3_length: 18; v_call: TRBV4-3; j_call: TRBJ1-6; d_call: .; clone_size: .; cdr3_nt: TGCGCCAGCAGCCAAGATTTGGTAGGGAGCTCCTATAATTCACCCCTCCACTTT; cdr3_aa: CASSQDLVGSSYNSPLHF
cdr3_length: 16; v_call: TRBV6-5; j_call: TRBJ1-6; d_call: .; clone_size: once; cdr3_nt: TGTGCCAGCAGTTACACGTCACGGGGGGCAAATTCACCCCTCCACTTT; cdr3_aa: CASSYTSRGANSPLHF
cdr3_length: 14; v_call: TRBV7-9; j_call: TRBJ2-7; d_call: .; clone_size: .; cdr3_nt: TGTGCCAGCAGCTCATCCGGGGGATCCTACGAGCAGTACTTC; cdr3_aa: CASSSSGGSYEQYF
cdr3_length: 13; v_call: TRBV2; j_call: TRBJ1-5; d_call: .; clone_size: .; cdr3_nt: TGTGCCAGCGGGGCGGATAGCAATCAGCCCCAGCATTTT; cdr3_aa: CASGADSNQPQHF
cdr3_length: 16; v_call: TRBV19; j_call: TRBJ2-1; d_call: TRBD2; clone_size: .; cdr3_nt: TGTGCCAGTAGTACAAGCGGGGGGTTCAACGACGATGAGCAGTTCTTC; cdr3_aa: CASSTSGGFNDDEQFF
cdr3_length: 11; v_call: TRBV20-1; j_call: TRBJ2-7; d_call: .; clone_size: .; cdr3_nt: TGCAGTGCAACGCTCGGTAACGAGCAGTACTTC; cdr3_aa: CSATLGNEQYF
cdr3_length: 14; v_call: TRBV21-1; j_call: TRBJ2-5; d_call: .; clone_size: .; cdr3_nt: TGTGCCAGCAGCAAAGGCCCAGGCCAAGAGACCCAGTACTTC; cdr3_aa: CASSKGPGQETQYF